What follows are 16 T cell receptor beta chains derived from one specimen sequenced in a study of blood T cells in healthy people across ages (dated by TCRdb to the mid-2010s). Receptors were amplified or captured by 5' RACE. Data came from an Illumina HiSeq 2500. A second PCR of about 6 to 11 cycles was performed with a sample-barcoded 5' primer and a J-beta primer mix. Using fastp trimming at Q25 and MiXCR clonotype assembly, TCRdb reanalyzed the public sequencing data and kept in-frame beta chains. Each record represents a unique CDR3 protein, reported with the most common genes and DNA among its rows. The sample yields some 1,500,000 distinct CDR3 sequences; about 45% were counted once. Over 3.5% of the sample lies in the top ten. The sequenced sample was blood. The receptors here all came from a woman younger than 30 in good health.

This clonotype was picked up a small number of times. The chain is built from TRBV4-1 and TRBJ1-5; D gene ambiguous. Per the germline V gene, CDR1 is MGHRA and CDR2 is YSYEKL. V was shortened by 2 bases and J by 9 bases, with 11 bases between the two germline ends. This CDR3 is built from 13 residues. Here the CDR3 DNA reads TGCGCCAGCAGCCAAAACTTACCCCCGCCCCAGCATTTT. Translation gives CASSQNLPPPQHF.

This clonotype showed up just a few times. This chain uses TRBV5-1 with TRBJ2-1, with 8 positions matching TRBD1. With 7 bases clipped from V and 5 bases from J, the junction kept 5 bases outside the gene matches. This CDR3 contains 13 residues. Germline V gene data show CDR1 as SGHRS and CDR2 as YFSETQ. The chain's CDR3 is CASGPTGDNEQFF. CDR3 bases: TGCGCCAGCGGTCCGACAGGGGACAATGAGCAGTTCTTC.

This clonotype was counted only a few times. This chain links TRBV6-5 with TRBJ2-7; D may be TRBD1 (6 bases). The germline CDR1 and CDR2 sequences are MNHEY and SVGAGI. The CDR3 has 14 amino acids. V was cut by 5 bases and J by 9 bases, with 20 bases left in between. CDR3 residues: CASSPAGQRRLQYF. CDR3 DNA sequence: TGTGCCAGCAGTCCGGCCGGACAGAGAAGGCTGCAGTACTTC.

This chain joins TRBV10-3 and TRBJ2-1, with 10 bases aligning to TRBD2. CDR1 is ENHRY and CDR2 is SYGVKD in the germline V gene. The CDR3 has 15 amino acids. J lost 2 bases, V lost 2 bases, and 0 bases had no gene match. The CDR3 loop reads CAISELAGAYNEQFF. The CDR3 nucleotides read TGTGCCATCAGTGAGCTAGCGGGAGCCTACAATGAGCAGTTCTTC.

The chain joins TRBV7-9 to TRBJ1-2; D unclear. Germline V gene data show CDR1 as SEHNR and CDR2 as FQNEAQ (reference sequence). This CDR3 spans 14 amino acids. Trimming took off 1 base at V and 4 bases at J, with 10 bases between the two ends. Here the CDR3 reads CASSLGYSTYGYTF. The CDR3 region has the DNA TGTGCCAGCAGCTTAGGTTACAGTACCTATGGCTACACCTTC.

The chain joins TRBV15 to TRBJ1-1; TRBD1 is a possible D gene (5 bases). Germline V gives CDR1 LNHNV, CDR2 YYDKDF (reference sequence). The CDR3 covers 16 residues. V lost 0 bases and J lost 6, with 17 bases in between. The CDR3 sequence is CATSRDLARRDSEAFF. The CDR3 DNA sequence: TGTGCCACCAGCAGAGATTTGGCTAGGCGGGACTCTGAAGCTTTCTTT.

V is TRBV20-1 and J is TRBJ1-2; D gene ambiguous. CDR3 length: 14 residues. CDR1 DFQATT and CDR2 SNEGSKA come from the germline V gene (reference sequence). Between the trimmed V and J ends, which lost 5 bases and 7 bases, there was a span of 20 bases. CDR3 bases: TGCAGTGCTCCCGGACCTACCCAGAGTGTTGGCTACACCTTC. This gives the protein CSAPGPTQSVGYTF.

This chain uses TRBV4-1 with TRBJ2-5; D is unresolved. There are 14 residues in the CDR3. V dropped 0 bases and J dropped 1 base, with 6 bases sitting between them. Germline CDR1 is MGHRA and CDR2 is YSYEKL. In DNA, the CDR3 is TGCGCCAGCAGCCAAGATAGGTTCCAAGAGACCCAGTACTTC. Its translation is CASSQDRFQETQYF.

V and J are TRBV7-8 and TRBJ2-3; D is possibly TRBD1 or TRBD2 (6 bases each). The V gene lost 5 bases and the J gene lost 2 bases, with 20 bases spanning the gap. Germline V gene data show CDR1 as SGHVS and CDR2 as FQNEAQ. CDR3 length equals 17 residues. The chain's CDR3 is CASSAGPVTGATDTQYF. The CDR3 nucleotides read TGTGCCAGCAGCGCAGGGCCTGTAACGGGGGCCACAGATACGCAGTATTTT.

For this clonotype: One end of the junction does not line up with germline, which may come from a read error. The J gene is TRBJ2-3, the V gene TRBV12-3 or TRBV12-4; 9 bases fit TRBD1. CDR3 length: 19 residues. The CDR3 region has the DNA TGTGCCAGCAGACCACGTTGGGGACAGGGTAAAGCGACGACAGGTACGCAGTATTTT. This gives the protein CASRPRWGQGKATTGTQYF.

This sequence joins TRBV4-3 and TRBJ2-1; 8 bases fit TRBD2. V dropped 0 bases and J dropped 0; count of bases not matched to a gene: 10. Germline values: CDR1 LGHNA, CDR2 YSLEER. The CDR3 runs 19 residues. CDR3: CASSQDPSVAGYSYNEQFF. The CDR3 bases are TGCGCCAGCAGCCAAGACCCCTCGGTAGCGGGGTACTCCTACAATGAGCAGTTCTTC.

A few counts support this clonotype. The chain joins TRBV15 to TRBJ2-7; 10 positions agree with TRBD1. The CDR3 is 15 amino acids. Losses at the gene ends were 3 bases for V and 5 bases for J; bases not matched to a gene: 7. Germline V gives CDR1 LNHNV, CDR2 YYDKDF (reference sequence). CDR3 bases: TGTGCCACCAGCAGGACCGGGACAGGGGTGAACGAGCAGTACTTC. Translating gives CATSRTGTGVNEQYF.

This clonotype has only a few counts. The rearrangement links TRBV18 to TRBJ2-7, with D unclear. The V and J ends lost 10 bases and 3 bases respectively, with 19 bases between them. From germline, CDR1 is KGHSH and CDR2 LQKENI. The CDR3 is 14 residues long. The CDR3: CATPVNSDIYEQYF. In DNA form, the CDR3 reads TGTGCCACCCCCGTCAACAGTGATATCTACGAGCAGTACTTC.

The gene calls are TRBV10-3 and TRBJ2-3; 9 bases line up with TRBD1. Germline CDR1 reads ENHRY; CDR2 reads SYGVKD. Losses at the gene ends were 6 bases for V and 5 bases for J; bases not matched to a gene: 6. The CDR3 is made up of 14 amino acids. In DNA form, the CDR3 reads TGTGCCATCAGGGGCGGACAGGGGATAGATACGCAGTATTTT. Amino acid sequence: CAIRGGQGIDTQYF.

This chain links TRBV9 with TRBJ2-1, with TRBD2 matching over 7 bases. CDR3 length equals 15 residues. Germline assignment: CDR1 SGDLS and CDR2 YYNGEE. Germline trimming cut 0 bases from V and 7 bases from J; bases unmatched to any gene: 7. DNA of the CDR3: TGTGCCAGCAGCGTAGGCAGACTAGCTCGGAATGAGCAGTTCTTC. This translates into CASSVGRLARNEQFF.

This rearrangement joins TRBV7-4 to TRBJ2-1; 10 nucleotides align to TRBD2. The CDR3 spans 19 residues. The V gene's germline CDR1 is SGHVT and CDR2 SQSDAQ. The junction had 16 bases not matched to a gene; V was cut back by 6 bases and J by 2 bases. The CDR3 here is CASRHRASGSSLTYNEQFF. In nucleotides, the CDR3 is TGTGCCAGCAGGCATAGGGCTAGCGGGAGTAGTTTAACCTACAATGAGCAGTTCTTC.